This record concerns one T cell receptor beta chain sequence. No antigen is known for it. These data are taken from a study of graft-versus-host responses after intestinal transplantation. On the study more broadly: Transplant recipients had multivisceral, liver-intestinal, or isolated intestinal grafts. Uniformly, recipients were administered anti-thymocyte globulin induction with subsequent tacrolimus and steroids for roughly three years.

The study's findings and limits: Some patients had graft-donor T cell macrochimerism, and their allografts showed high graft-versus-host to host-versus-graft clonal ratios. GvH clones were found in recipient marrow; some appeared first in ileum or blood.

Generated by immunoSEQ multiplex PCR, the TCRdb table keeps only in-frame clones and is missing some. The sample lists over 100,000 clones, over 85% occurring once. The CDR3 covers 14 residues. Germline assignment: CDR1 SGHNT and CDR2 YYREEE (reference sequence). V lost 1 base to trimming and J lost 0 bases, with 5 bases between them. This material consisted of unstimulated CD4+ T cells sorted from spleen or lymph node cells, taken before transplant. This chain uses TRBV5-4 with TRBJ2-1, with no clear D. The sequence derives from a human donor who was the organ donor for an intestinal transplant. The CDR3 is CASSLPVSYNEQFF. CDR3 coding DNA: TGTGCCAGCAGCTTGCCAGTCTCCTACAATGAGCAGTTCTTC.